What follows are 28 T cell receptor beta chains derived from one specimen sequenced in a study of control samples from healthy donors and cancer patients (dated by TCRdb to about 2020). Libraries were made using the immunoSEQ multiplex PCR assay. Entries here come from immuneACCESS through TCRdb and include only in-frame sequences with V and J called. Some clones fail to appear in such tables; in the studies checked, an unresolved V gene covers under half of the shortfall, and the cause of the remainder is unknown. The sample contains roughly 120,000 clones, roughly 89% of them found a single time. The ten largest clones add up to 17% of the sample. The sequenced sample consisted of blood. These receptor sequences come from a woman aged 45-60 years in good health.

The chain carries TRBV14 and TRBJ1-3; TRBD1 might be the D (5 bases). V was shortened by 3 bases and J by 0 bases, with 9 bases between the two germline ends. This CDR3 has 15 amino acids. Germline values: CDR1 SGHDN, CDR2 FVKESK. The CDR3 sequence: CASSHQGLSGNTIYF. The CDR3 DNA reads as TGTGCCAGCAGCCACCAGGGCCTCTCTGGAAACACCATATATTTT.

This chain connects TRBV7-9 to TRBJ2-7, with 14 bases that match TRBD2. CDR1 is SEHNR, CDR2 FQNEAQ, per germline (reference sequence). This CDR3 has 16 residues. With 5 bases clipped from V and 7 bases from J, the junction kept 10 bases outside the gene matches. The CDR3 bases are TGTGCCAGCAGCCCGAGGGGACTAGCGGGAGTTGAGGAGCAGTACGTC. It is translated as CASSPRGLAGVEEQYV.

J is TRBJ2-7 and V is TRBV6-1; no reliable D call. This CDR3 has 15 amino acids. V was clipped by 2 bases and J by 3 bases, with 14 bases between them. Per the germline V gene, CDR1 is MNHNS and CDR2 is SASEGT. The CDR3, as DNA: TGTGCCAGCAGTGAAACTACTATAGGGTTCTACGAGCAGTACGTC. It codes for CASSETTIGFYEQYV.

CDR3 loop: CASSLGTSGRGSTQYF. The DNA for the CDR3 is TGTGCCAGCAGCTTGGGGACTAGCGGCCGGGGGTCGACCCAGTACTTC. The chain employs TRBV7-6 and TRBJ2-5; 11 positions agree with TRBD2. Germline V gene lookup returns CDR1 SGHVS and CDR2 FNYEAQ. J was trimmed by 7 bases and V by 3 bases; bases with no gene match: 10. The CDR3 is made up of 16 amino acids.

This clone was seen just once. The genes are TRBV19 and TRBJ1-2, with TRBD1 matching 7 bases. There are 19 residues in the CDR3. Germline V gives CDR1 LNHDA, CDR2 SQIVND (reference sequence). V shed 1 base and J 0 bases; nucleotides not matched to a gene: 14. CDR3 DNA: TGTGCCAGTAGTATAGCCCCAAGGACAGGACACAAAGCTAACTATGGCTACACCTTC. This codes for CASSIAPRTGHKANYGYTF.

This chain uses TRBV7-9 with TRBJ1-1; D gene unclear. The CDR3 has 14 residues. The germline CDR1 and CDR2 sequences are SEHNR and FQNEAQ (reference sequence). Deletions cut 1 base from V and 0 bases from J, with 6 bases between. The CDR3 spells CASSLESMNTEAFF. CDR3 nucleotides: TGTGCCAGCAGCTTAGAAAGTATGAACACTGAAGCTTTCTTT.

CDR3 DNA sequence: TGCAGCGTTGATCCGGGGGAGAGATATGGCTACACCTTC. This codes for CSVDPGERYGYTF. The rearrangement joins TRBV29-1 to TRBJ1-2, with D tentatively TRBD1 (5 bases). V lost 3 bases and J 5 bases, leaving 13 bases between the germline ends. The CDR3 is made up of 13 amino acids. Germline CDR1 reads SQVTM; CDR2 reads ANQGSEA.

The rearrangement links TRBV7-3 to TRBJ2-1; 10 bases align to TRBD2. V dropped 5 bases and J dropped 4; count of bases not matched to a gene: 5. CDR3 length: 15 amino acids. CDR1 and CDR2 (germline): SGHTA, FQGTGA. CDR3 residues: CASSATSGAYNEQFF. Here the CDR3 DNA reads TGTGCCAGCAGCGCAACTAGCGGGGCGTACAATGAGCAGTTCTTC.

The rearrangement links TRBV7-2 to TRBJ2-5; weak D call: TRBD2 (6 bases). CDR3 length equals 14 residues. The V gene lost 4 bases and the J gene lost 4 bases, with 13 bases spanning the gap. The germline CDR1 and CDR2 sequences are SGHTA and FQGNSA. The CDR3 DNA reads as TGTGCCAGCAGCTCCGGGGGATGGGGAGAGACCCAGTACTTC. This sequence encodes CASSSGGWGETQYF. The full variable domain, completed using reference TRBV7-2 and TRBJ2-5, is GAGVSQSPSNKVTEKGKDVELRCDPISGHTALYWYRQSLGQGLEFLIYFQGNSAPDKSGLPSDRFSAERTGGSVSTLTIQRTQQEDSAVYLCASSSGGWGETQYFGPGTRLLVL.

The V gene is TRBV7-2, the J gene TRBJ1-1; D call uncertain. Per germline, CDR1 SGHTA and CDR2 FQGNSA. Trimming took off 4 bases at V and 1 base at J, with 7 bases between the two ends. The CDR3 sequence is 13 residues long. CDR3 sequence (DNA): TGTGCCAGCAGCTCCTCCGGGAACACTGAAGCTTTCTTT. This sequence encodes CASSSSGNTEAFF. Complete variable domain (other parts from reference TRBV7-2 and TRBJ1-1): GAGVSQSPSNKVTEKGKDVELRCDPISGHTALYWYRQSLGQGLEFLIYFQGNSAPDKSGLPSDRFSAERTGGSVSTLTIQRTQQEDSAVYLCASSSSGNTEAFFGQGTRLTVV.

The chain couples TRBV15 to TRBJ2-1; 8 bases line up with TRBD2. The V gene end was trimmed by 0 bases and the J gene end by 7 bases; junction bases not matched to a gene: 8. This CDR3 comprises 16 residues. Germline V lookup: CDR1 LNHNV, CDR2 YYDKDF (reference sequence). CDR3 amino acids: CATSREGTSSRNEQFF. The CDR3 DNA reads as TGTGCCACCAGCAGAGAGGGGACTAGTTCCCGAAATGAGCAGTTCTTC.

The chain uses TRBV5-5 and TRBJ2-4, with D possibly being TRBD1 or TRBD2 (5 bases each). Germline loops: CDR1 SGHKS, CDR2 YYEKEE (reference sequence). This CDR3 is 13 amino acids long. The V gene lost 0 bases and the J gene lost 11 bases, with 12 bases spanning the gap. For the CDR3, the DNA is TGTGCCAGCAGCTTGGACACGACGGGGCTTCAGTACTTC. Residues: CASSLDTTGLQYF.

The chain uses TRBV5-5 and TRBJ2-7, with D uncertain. Germline CDR1 reads SGHKS; CDR2 reads YYEKEE (reference sequence). This CDR3 contains 11 residues. V lost 0 bases to trimming and J lost 2 bases, with 0 bases between them. The CDR3 sequence: CASSLAYEQYF. CDR3 coding DNA: TGTGCCAGCAGCTTGGCCTACGAGCAGTACTTC.

The rearrangement joins TRBV7-9 to TRBJ2-1; 7 nucleotides match TRBD2. V was pared by 6 bases and J by 7 bases, with 12 bases of the junction left unmatched. This CDR3 is built from 15 residues. Germline V gives CDR1 SEHNR, CDR2 FQNEAQ (reference sequence). Written as DNA, the CDR3 is TGTGCCAGCAGGCGGGCAGGCGGGCGGGAGAATGAGCAGTTCTTC. It codes for CASRRAGGRENEQFF.

The chain is built from TRBV30 and TRBJ1-2; tentatively, D is TRBD1 (5 bases). The CDR3 totals 12 residues. The V and J ends lost 7 bases and 8 bases respectively, with 17 bases between them. In germline, CDR1 is GTSNPN, CDR2 SVGIG (reference sequence). The CDR3 DNA reads as TGTGCCTCGACCTTTGGGGCTGGGGGCTACACCTTC. Its protein product is CASTFGAGGYTF.

The chain is built from TRBV19 and TRBJ2-5, with TRBD1 matching 9 bases. Germline loops: CDR1 LNHDA, CDR2 SQIVND (reference sequence). J gave up 4 bases and V 7 bases, and 16 bases lay outside the gene matches. This CDR3 has 17 amino acids. The CDR3 loop is CASMALSRTGARETQYF. The CDR3 coding sequence is TGTGCCAGTATGGCTCTTTCTCGGACAGGGGCGCGAGAGACCCAGTACTTC.

The chain has TRBV6-5 and TRBJ2-7; D unresolved. CDR1 and CDR2 from the germline V gene are MNHEY and SVGAGI. V shed 6 bases and J shed 3 bases, with 6 bases lying between them. The CDR3 spans 11 residues. This chain's CDR3 is CASRVHYEQYV. The CDR3 coding sequence is TGTGCCAGCAGAGTCCACTACGAGCAGTACGTC.

DNA for the CDR3: TGTGCCAGCTCACCAAGGCTAGCGGGGGGCCCGGCCCCAGAGACCCAGTACTTC. It specifies CASSPRLAGGPAPETQYF. This rearrangement joins TRBV18 to TRBJ2-5; 11 bases agree with TRBD2. The CDR3 length is 18 residues. Germline V CDR1 and CDR2: KGHSH, LQKENI. The V gene end was trimmed by 2 bases and the J gene end by 4 bases; junction bases not matched to a gene: 12.

The rearrangement links TRBV11-2 to TRBJ2-7; 7 positions match TRBD1. CDR1 and CDR2 (germline): SGHAT, FQNNGV. This CDR3 spans 16 amino acids. The junction had 11 bases not matched to a gene; V was cut back by 5 bases and J by 1 base. The CDR3 region has the DNA TGTGCCAGCAGCCGAGGTGGACAGGCTTTATCCTACGAGCAGTACTTC. This gives the protein CASSRGGQALSYEQYF.

This clone was seen only a few times. The chain uses TRBV5-4 and TRBJ1-3, with a tentative D call TRBD1 (5 bases). The germline V gene has CDR1 SGHNT and CDR2 YYREEE (reference sequence). V shed 4 bases and J shed 1 base, with 9 bases lying between them. CDR3 length equals 14 residues. The CDR3 DNA follows: TGTGCCAGCAGCCCCAGGGCTTCTGGAAACACCATATATTTT. This codes for CASSPRASGNTIYF.

V is TRBV7-6 and J is TRBJ1-1, with D perhaps TRBD1 (5 bases). The CDR3 covers 14 residues. Trimming took 6 bases from V and 3 from J, leaving 14 bases between them. Germline V gene lookup returns CDR1 SGHVS and CDR2 FNYEAQ. CDR3 in DNA: TGTGCCAGCAGGAAAGGGGTTGGGGACACTGAAGCTTTCTTT. Translated, it gives CASRKGVGDTEAFF. Complete variable domain (other parts from reference TRBV7-6 and TRBJ1-1): GAGVSQSPRYKVTKRGQDVALRCDPISGHVSLYWYRQALGQGPEFLTYFNYEAQQDKSGLPNDRFSAERPEGSISTLTIQRTEQRDSAMYRCASRKGVGDTEAFFGQGTRLTVV.

The rearrangement joins TRBV6-5 to TRBJ1-5, with TRBD1 matching 8 bases. Per the germline V gene, CDR1 is MNHEY and CDR2 is SVGAGI. J was trimmed by 2 bases and V by 6 bases; bases with no gene match: 6. The CDR3 consists of 15 residues. As DNA, the CDR3 is TGTGCCAGCAGCCGACTACAGGGGGGCAATCAGCCCCAGCATTTT. It codes for CASSRLQGGNQPQHF.

J is TRBJ2-3 and V is TRBV4-2; a weak D match, TRBD1 (6 bases). Deletions cut 0 bases from V and 5 bases from J, with 15 bases between. The CDR3 consists of 16 residues. Looked up from germline, CDR1 is LGHNA and CDR2 is YNFKEQ. Here the CDR3 reads CASSQDQAGRGDTQYF. The CDR3 DNA is TGTGCCAGCAGCCAAGATCAGGCAGGCAGGGGAGATACGCAGTATTTT.

This clone was seen repeatedly, ten times or more. The J gene is TRBJ1-1, the V gene TRBV29-1; D unclear. V gave up 0 bases and J gave up 1 base, with 6 bases separating them. Germline V gene data show CDR1 as SQVTM and CDR2 as ANQGSEA. The CDR3 covers 13 residues. DNA of the CDR3: TGCAGCGTTGAAGAGGCTCCGAACACTGAAGCTTTCTTT. Protein product: CSVEEAPNTEAFF.

In its sample, this clone was seen a few times. V usage is TRBV7-9 and J usage is TRBJ2-3, with D perhaps TRBD2 (6 bases). V lost 6 bases and J 7 bases, leaving 14 bases between the germline ends. The CDR3 sequence is 13 residues long. The germline gives CDR1 SEHNR, CDR2 FQNEAQ (reference sequence). The CDR3 reads CASSSSSAHTQYF. In DNA, the CDR3 is TGTGCCAGCAGTTCCTCTAGCGCCCATACGCAGTATTTT.

The CDR3 is CASSLMIGSNQPQHF. Here the CDR3 DNA reads TGTGCCAGCAGTTTAATGATCGGAAGCAATCAGCCCCAGCATTTT. The V gene is TRBV27, the J gene TRBJ1-5; D gene uncertain. CDR1 and CDR2 (germline): MNHEY, SMNVEV (reference sequence). V dropped 2 bases and J dropped 1 base, with 9 bases sitting between them. CDR3 size: 15 residues.

This clone showed up just once. The V and J genes are TRBV6-6 and TRBJ1-1, with a weak D call TRBD1 (5 bases). This CDR3 has 15 amino acids. The germline gives CDR1 MNHNY, CDR2 SVGAGI (reference sequence). V lost 7 bases and J 3 bases, leaving 18 bases between the germline ends. The CDR3 reads CASIGARIRDTEAFF. Here the CDR3 DNA reads TGTGCCAGCATAGGGGCTCGGATTAGGGACACTGAAGCTTTCTTT.

The chain uses TRBV4-3 and TRBJ1-5; the D gene is possibly TRBD1 (5 bases). The ends were cut back, 0 bases at V and 1 base at J, with 13 bases in the middle. This CDR3 spans 17 amino acids. Germline V CDR1 and CDR2: LGHNA, YSLEER. In DNA form, the CDR3 reads TGCGCCAGCAGCCAAGATCTTTTATCAGGGAGCAATCAGCCCCAGCATTTT. Encoded protein: CASSQDLLSGSNQPQHF.